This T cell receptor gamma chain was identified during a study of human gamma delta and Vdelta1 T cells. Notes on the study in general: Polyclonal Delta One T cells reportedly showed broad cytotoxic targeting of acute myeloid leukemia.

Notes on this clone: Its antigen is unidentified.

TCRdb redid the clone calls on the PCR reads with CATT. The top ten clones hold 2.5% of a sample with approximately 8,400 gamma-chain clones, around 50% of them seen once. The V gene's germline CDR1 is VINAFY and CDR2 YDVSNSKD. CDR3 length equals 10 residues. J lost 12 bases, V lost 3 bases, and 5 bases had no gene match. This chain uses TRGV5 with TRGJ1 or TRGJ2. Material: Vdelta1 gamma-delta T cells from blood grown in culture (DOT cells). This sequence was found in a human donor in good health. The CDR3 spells CATWDWRKLF. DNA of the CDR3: TGTGCCACCTGGGACTGGAGGAAACTCTTT.